Sequencing of this T cell receptor (beta chain) was carried out in a study of neurological immune-mediated disorders. TCRdb passed the 5' RACE reads through MiXCR, listing each CDR3 protein once. The sample has over 45,000 distinct CDR3 sequences, more than 3% seen once; the top ten hold approximately 1.8%. Many counts were recorded for this clonotype. With 4 bases removed from V and 1 base from J, the gap between germline ends came to 14 bases. The length of the CDR3 is 15 residues. Per the germline V gene, CDR1 is SGHRS and CDR2 is YFSETQ. This chain connects TRBV5-1 to TRBJ1-1; the D gene is possibly TRBD1 (6 bases). Sequenced sample: CD4+ T cells from blood. The source is a woman aged 40 to 50 with multiple sclerosis. The CDR3 here is CASSLHSTGNTEAFF. Written as DNA, the CDR3 is TGCGCCAGCAGCCTCCACTCGACAGGGAACACTGAAGCTTTCTTT. The entire variable domain, with the rest obtained from reference TRBV5-1 and TRBJ1-1, is as follows: KAGVTQTPRYLIKTRGQQVTLSCSPISGHRSVSWYQQTPGQGLQFLFEYFSETQRNKGNFPGRFSGRQFSNSRSEMNVSTLELGDSALYLCASSLHSTGNTEAFFGQGTRLTVV.